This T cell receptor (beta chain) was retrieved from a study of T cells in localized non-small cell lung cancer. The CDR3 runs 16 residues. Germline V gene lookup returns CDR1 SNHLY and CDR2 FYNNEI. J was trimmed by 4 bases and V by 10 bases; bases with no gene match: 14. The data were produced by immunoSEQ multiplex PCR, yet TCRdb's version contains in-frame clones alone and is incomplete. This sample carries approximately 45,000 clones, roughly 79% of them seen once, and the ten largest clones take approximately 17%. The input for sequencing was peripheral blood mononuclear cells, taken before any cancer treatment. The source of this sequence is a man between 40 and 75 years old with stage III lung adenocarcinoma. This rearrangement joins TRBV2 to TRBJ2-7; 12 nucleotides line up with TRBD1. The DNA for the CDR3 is TGTGCCACCTCAGGTCCACCGGGACAGGGGGCTTACGAGCAGTACTTC. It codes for CATSGPPGQGAYEQYF.